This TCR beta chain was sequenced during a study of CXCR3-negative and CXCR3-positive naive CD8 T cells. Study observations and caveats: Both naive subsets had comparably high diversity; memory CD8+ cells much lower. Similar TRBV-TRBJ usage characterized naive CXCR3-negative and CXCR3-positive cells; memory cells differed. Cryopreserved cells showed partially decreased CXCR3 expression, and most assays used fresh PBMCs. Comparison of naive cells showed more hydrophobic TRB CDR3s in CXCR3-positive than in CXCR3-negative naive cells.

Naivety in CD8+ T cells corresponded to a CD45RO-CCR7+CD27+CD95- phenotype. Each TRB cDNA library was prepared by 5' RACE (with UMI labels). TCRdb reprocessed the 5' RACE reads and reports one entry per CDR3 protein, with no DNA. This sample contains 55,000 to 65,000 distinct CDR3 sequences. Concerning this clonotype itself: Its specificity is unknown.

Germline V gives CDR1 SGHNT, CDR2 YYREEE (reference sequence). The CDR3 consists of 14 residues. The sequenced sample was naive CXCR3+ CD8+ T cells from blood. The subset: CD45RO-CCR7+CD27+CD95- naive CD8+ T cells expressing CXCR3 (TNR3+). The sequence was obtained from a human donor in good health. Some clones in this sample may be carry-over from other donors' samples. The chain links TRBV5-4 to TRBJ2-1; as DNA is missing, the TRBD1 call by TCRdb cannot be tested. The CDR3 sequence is CASTKRGQGNEQFF.